The present entry profiles one T cell receptor beta chain with its context. Its target is not known. What the library attached to individual cDNA molecules were unique molecular identifiers. TCRdb re-called the 5' RACE reads through MiXCR, storing one row per CDR3 protein. The sample has approximately 110,000 distinct CDR3 sequences, 15% to 20% seen once. The sample is drawn from a study of human T cells and chemical hapten exposure. Broader study findings: With regard to DPC sensitization, TCRs above 1 in 1000 frequency did not change.

Sequencing started from total RNA isolated from unfractionated whole blood. Germline CDR1 is MNHEY and CDR2 is SMNVEV (reference sequence). The ends were cut back, 1 base at V and 7 bases at J, with 11 bases in the middle. CDR3 length: 14 residues. V is TRBV27 and J is TRBJ2-1; D is unresolved. This TCR came from a human donor in good health. The CDR3 loop reads CASSLFGVGNEQFF. In nucleotides, the CDR3 is TGTGCCAGCAGTTTATTTGGGGTGGGGAATGAGCAGTTCTTC.